The 2 T cell receptor beta chains listed next were all sequenced from one sample in a study of cytomegalovirus exposure and HLA in healthy donors. With 60 Vbeta and 13 Jbeta primers, the PCR was carried out. The repertoire was sequenced with immunoSEQ multiplex PCR; TCRdb's copy has only in-frame clones and lacks some. The sample contains around 180,000 clones, more than 70% of which appear only once. Sequencing was performed on PBMCs. The source of these receptors is a girl aged 5-17 years in good health and CMV-seronegative.

This clone was seen a handful of times. The gene calls are TRBV7-3 and TRBJ2-1, with 9 bases aligning to TRBD1. This CDR3 has 14 amino acids. The germline V gene has CDR1 SGHTA and CDR2 FQGTGA. V dropped 5 bases and J dropped 4; count of bases not matched to a gene: 3. CDR3 in amino acids: CASSRGTGYNEQFF. The DNA for the CDR3 is TGTGCCAGCAGCCGCGGGACAGGGTACAATGAGCAGTTCTTC.

This chain joins TRBV7-3 and TRBJ2-1; no firm D call. Germline values: CDR1 SGHTA, CDR2 FQGTGA. The germline V and J ends were trimmed by 1 base and 2 bases, with 9 bases remaining between them. This CDR3 is built from 15 residues. CDR3 sequence: CASSLSAAAYNEQFF. The CDR3 nucleotides read TGTGCCAGCAGCTTAAGCGCGGCAGCCTACAATGAGCAGTTCTTC.